Presented here are 2 T cell receptor beta chains from one specimen sequenced in a study of CD8 T cells in Susac syndrome. Reverse transcription of about 0.5 to 1 ug RNA was carried out with random hexamers. Each CDR3 protein is one row after TCRdb ran MiXCR on the immunoSEQ multiplex PCR reads. The data contain about 250,000 distinct CDR3 sequences, about 93% of them singletons. The specimen was CD4+ T cells from PBMCs. The receptors shown here come from a human donor with multiple sclerosis.

The chain recombines TRBV4-1 with TRBJ1-2, with D uncertain. Germline V lookup: CDR1 MGHRA, CDR2 YSYEKL. This CDR3 spans 16 amino acids. V lost 0 bases, J lost 5 bases, and 16 bases lay in between. The CDR3 nucleotides are TGCGCCAGCAGCCAAGATGTCCCCAATTCGGTATATGGCTACACCTTC. Its translation is CASSQDVPNSVYGYTF.

This clonotype was detected only once. The rearrangement uses TRBV14 and TRBJ2-7, with D hard to call. There are 13 residues in the CDR3. Germline CDR1 is SGHDN and CDR2 is FVKESK. The ends were cut back, 5 bases at V and 2 bases at J, with 10 bases in the middle. The CDR3 sequence: CASSSDGTYEQYV. For the CDR3, the DNA is TGTGCCAGCAGCTCCGACGGTACCTACGAGCAGTACGTC.